This TCR beta chain was found in a study of cytomegalovirus exposure and HLA in healthy donors. Broader study findings: The authors later linked a missense DCLRE1C variant to TCR beta V- and J-gene trimming.

13 Jbeta primers and 60 Vbeta primers were used for the PCR. Clones were read by immunoSEQ multiplex PCR, and TCRdb kept only the in-frame ones, dropping some. The sample has roughly 43,000 clones, over 55% seen once; the top ten hold approximately 9.3%. The CDR3 is 15 residues long. The germline gives CDR1 MNHEY, CDR2 SVGAGI. Unmatched junction bases numbered 5, after V lost 0 bases and J lost 5 bases. As for this clone: The antigen is not known.

The chain combines TRBV6-5 with TRBJ1-1, with TRBD1 matching 8 bases. The clonotype comes from a human donor in good health. Input material: PBMCs. DNA for the CDR3: TGTGCCAGCAGTTACTCCGCAGGACAGGGAACTGAAGCTTTCTTT. Residues: CASSYSAGQGTEAFF.